One sample yielded the 16 T cell receptor beta chains listed below, sequenced in a study of blood T cell repertoires in COVID-19. Profiled with immunoSEQ multiplex PCR; TCRdb holds only in-frame clones, not every one. The sample holds 130,000 to 150,000 clones; around 72% are singletons and the top ten take less than 2%. The sequenced sample was peripheral blood. These receptors originate from a woman aged 60-75 years with acute or convalescent COVID-19.

The rearrangement joins TRBV10-3 to TRBJ2-2; 7 bases align to TRBD1. The CDR3 spans 13 residues. Trimming at V came to 7 bases and at J to 7 bases, leaving 6 bases not matched to a gene. Germline values: CDR1 ENHRY, CDR2 SYGVKD. This chain's CDR3 is CAITTGAGGELFF. CDR3 DNA sequence: TGTGCCATCACCACAGGGGCGGGCGGGGAGCTGTTTTTT.

The chain is built from TRBV9 and TRBJ2-4; TRBD2 matches at 9 bases. V lost 0 bases to trimming and J lost 7 bases; unmatched junction nucleotides: 8. The CDR3 is made up of 16 amino acids. Looked up from germline, CDR1 is SGDLS and CDR2 is YYNGEE. The CDR3: CASSVGGGRAWNIQYF. CDR3 nucleotide sequence: TGTGCCAGCAGCGTAGGGGGCGGGAGGGCCTGGAACATTCAGTACTTC.

The chain joins TRBV28 to TRBJ2-1; tentatively, D is TRBD2 (6 bases). From germline, CDR1 is MDHEN and CDR2 SYDVKM. V lost 8 bases, J lost 5 bases, and 22 bases lay in between. The CDR3 is 16 amino acids. The CDR3 is CASWPLSGVIHNEQFF. The CDR3 DNA reads TGTGCCAGCTGGCCTCTCTCGGGAGTCATTCACAATGAGCAGTTCTTC.

The gene calls are TRBV11-2 and TRBJ2-7; D gene ambiguous. Between the trimmed V and J ends, which lost 0 bases and 2 bases, there was a span of 8 bases. Per germline, CDR1 SGHAT and CDR2 FQNNGV. This CDR3 contains 14 residues. CDR3 nucleotides: TGTGCCAGCAGCTTAGACCTTTCGGCCTACGAGCAGTACTTC. Translating gives CASSLDLSAYEQYF.

The genes are TRBV5-6 and TRBJ2-3, with a weak D call TRBD1 (6 bases). Germline CDR1 SGHDT, CDR2 YYEEEE. The CDR3 contains 14 residues. The V end was cut by 2 bases, the J end by 3 bases, with 10 bases between. CDR3 in DNA: TGTGCCAGCAGCTTTGGGACACTAACAGATACGCAGTATTTT. It yields the protein CASSFGTLTDTQYF.

CDR3 nucleotides: TGTGCCAGCAGTCCCCACGTGGCGGGGGTCCCACGGAGCCAGTACTTC. Translation: CASSPHVAGVPRSQYF. The rearrangement uses TRBV28 and TRBJ2-5; 7 bases map to TRBD2. The germline CDR1 and CDR2 sequences are MDHEN and SYDVKM. The CDR3 runs 16 residues. The ends lost 5 bases at V and 10 bases at J; junction bases unmatched: 19.

This chain connects TRBV5-1 to TRBJ1-1; D is ambiguous. Trimming shortened V by 0 bases and J by 1 base, and 10 bases separated the two germline ends. The germline CDR1 and CDR2 sequences are SGHRS and YFSETQ. CDR3 length: 15 residues. The CDR3: CASSLASGRNTEAFF. DNA of the CDR3: TGCGCCAGCAGCTTGGCGTCTGGGCGGAACACTGAAGCTTTCTTT.

This chain links TRBV22-1 with TRBJ2-5; the table's D gene call, TRBD2, was not cross checked with the DNA. TRBV22-1 is a listed pseudogene. The CDR3 is made up of 13 amino acids. Here the CDR3 reads CPGSAPLEETQYF. The CDR3 nucleotides read TGTCCTGGGAGCGCGCCGCTAGAGGAGACCCAGTACTTC.

The gene calls are TRBV27 and TRBJ2-5, with a possible D match to TRBD2 (5 bases). Germline V lookup: CDR1 MNHEY, CDR2 SMNVEV (reference sequence). Trimming removed 5 bases at V and 1 base at J, with 11 bases between. The CDR3 contains 14 residues. The CDR3 DNA reads TGTGCCAGCAGTCCCGACGCGGGCCAAGAGACCCAGTACTTC. Its protein product is CASSPDAGQETQYF.

V is TRBV15 and J is TRBJ2-5; TRBD2 might be the D (5 bases). Trimming removed 6 bases from V and 4 bases from J, with 9 bases in between. From germline, CDR1 is LNHNV and CDR2 YYDKDF (reference sequence). The CDR3 is 12 residues long. CDR3 DNA sequence: TGTGCCACCAGGGCGGGCCGAGAGACCCAGTACTTC. The encoded protein is CATRAGRETQYF.

V usage is TRBV29-1 and J usage is TRBJ2-1, with no clear D. Germline values: CDR1 SQVTM, CDR2 ANQGSEA. This CDR3 has 17 residues. The germline V and J ends were trimmed by 1 base and 0 bases, with 16 bases remaining between them. The CDR3 protein is CSVEALELGSSYNEQFF. DNA for the CDR3: TGCAGCGTTGAAGCGCTAGAACTCGGAAGCTCCTACAATGAGCAGTTCTTC.

The table lists this clone with a count of one. The genes are TRBV19 and TRBJ2-5, with D perhaps matching TRBD2 (5 bases). Trimming took 8 bases from V and 2 from J, leaving 12 bases between them. Germline CDR1 and CDR2: LNHDA and SQIVND (reference sequence). The CDR3 is 13 amino acids. CDR3 DNA sequence: TGTGCCAGTGCGAGCGGAAGACAAGAGACCCAGTACTTC. Translated, it gives CASASGRQETQYF.

The chain combines TRBV7-9 with TRBJ2-1, with 8 bases identical to TRBD2. V was pared by 2 bases and J by 6 bases, with 6 bases of the junction left unmatched. The CDR3 is 15 amino acids. In germline, CDR1 is SEHNR, CDR2 FQNEAQ (reference sequence). CDR3 residues: CASSLPGLAINEQFF. CDR3 coding DNA: TGTGCCAGCAGCTTACCCGGACTAGCAATCAATGAGCAGTTCTTC.

This chain connects TRBV11-2 to TRBJ2-2; 10 bases line up with TRBD2. Germline CDR1 SGHAT, CDR2 FQNNGV. The CDR3 runs to 16 residues. Trimming cost V 6 bases and J 7 bases; bases outside gene matches: 11. CDR3 coding DNA: TGTGCCAGCAGTATTACCGGGACTAGCGAGATCGGGGAGCTGTTTTTT. Translating it yields CASSITGTSEIGELFF.

Written as DNA, the CDR3 is TGTGCCACCAGCAGAGATCCTGGAGGAATGAACACTGAAGCTTTCTTT. This codes for CATSRDPGGMNTEAFF. The chain uses TRBV15 and TRBJ1-1; D unclear. The CDR3 has 16 residues. The V gene's germline CDR1 is LNHNV and CDR2 YYDKDF (reference sequence). Trimming removed 0 bases from V and 0 bases from J, with 11 bases in between.

This clone was seen a handful of times. The chain joins TRBV14 to TRBJ2-1; a possible D gene is TRBD2 (5 bases). Germline V lookup: CDR1 SGHDN, CDR2 FVKESK. This CDR3 has 15 amino acids. V was trimmed by 4 bases and J by 2 bases, leaving 12 bases between them. Written as DNA, the CDR3 is TGTGCCAGCAGCCCGAGGCAGACTACCTACAATGAGCAGTTCTTC. Translation: CASSPRQTTYNEQFF. Supplemented by reference TRBV14 and TRBJ2-1, the full variable domain reads EAGVTQFPSHSVIEKGQTVTLRCDPISGHDNLYWYRRVMGKEIKFLLHFVKESKQDESGMPNNRFLAERTGGTYSTLKVQPAELEDSGVYFCASSPRQTTYNEQFFGPGTRLTVL.